These T cell receptor beta chains were read from a single sample in a study of T cells in Graves' hyperthyroidism and ophthalmopathy. One entry per CDR3 protein, called by TCRdb with MiXCR from the multiplex PCR reads. The sample shows over 700,000 distinct CDR3 sequences, roughly 40% of them seen only once. Sequencing used blood. All receptors derive from a man between 18 and 35 years old with Graves' hyperthyroidism. Each CDR3 is given with its conserved first and last residue. A D gene is named only where the DNA matches it firmly. Size is stated for part of the rows, as once, few or many counts, or as a class when the clone is expanded.

CDR3 protein | CDR3 DNA | J gene | D gene | V gene | clone size
CASSHRLAEAYEQYF | TGTGCCAGCAGCCATCGACTAGCGGAAGCCTACGAGCAGTACTTC | TRBJ2-7 | TRBD2 | TRBV9 | few
CASSWDGDAEAFF | TGTGCCAGCTCCTGGGACGGGGACGCTGAAGCTTTCTTT | TRBJ1-1 | NA | TRBV18 | NA
CASSIQGGSMGNTF | TGTGCCAGCAGCATCCAGGGGGGGAGCATGGGAAACACCTTC | TRBJ1-2 | TRBD1 | TRBV7-2 | NA
CASSKDRLDTEAFF | TGTGCCAGCAGTAAGGACAGGCTCGACACTGAAGCTTTCTTT | TRBJ1-1 | TRBD1 | TRBV6-6 | few
CASSQDRVGQPQHF | TGTGCCAGCAGTCAGGACAGGGTTGGGCAGCCCCAGCATTTT | TRBJ1-5 | TRBD1 | TRBV6-5 | many
CASSDYRDGNQPQHF | TGTGCCAGCAGTGATTACAGGGACGGCAATCAGCCCCAGCATTTT | TRBJ1-5 | NA | TRBV24-1 | NA
CSARRRGQVETQYF | TGCAGTGCTAGGCGCAGGGGGCAGGTGGAGACCCAGTACTTC | TRBJ2-5 | TRBD1 | TRBV20-1 | NA
CASSQDPLRLFF | TGCGCCAGCAGCCAAGATCCTCTTCGACTGTTTTTT | TRBJ1-4 | NA | TRBV4-1 | few
CASSAGARGEQYF | TGTGCCAGCAGTGCCGGAGCCCGGGGAGAGCAGTACTTC | TRBJ2-7 | NA | TRBV9 | few
CASRTLEAFF | TGTGCCAGTCGGACCCTTGAAGCTTTCTTT | TRBJ1-1 | NA | TRBV2 | many
CSADQGAKSSEQYF | TGCAGCGCTGATCAGGGGGCGAAGTCATCCGAGCAGTACTTC | TRBJ2-7 | TRBD1 | TRBV29-1 | few
CASRTWQGDQPQHF | TGTGCCAGCCGGACCTGGCAGGGGGATCAGCCCCAGCATTTT | TRBJ1-5 | TRBD1 | TRBV19 | many
CASSQGGGPNQPQHF | TGTGCCAGTAGTCAGGGCGGGGGGCCGAATCAGCCCCAGCATTTT | TRBJ1-5 | NA | TRBV19 | NA
CASGLDRNTGELFF | TGTGCTAGTGGTCTCGACAGAAACACCGGGGAGCTGTTTTTT | TRBJ2-2 | NA | TRBV12-5 | NA
CSGKRGTEAFF | TGCAGCGGCAAGAGAGGCACTGAAGCTTTCTTT | TRBJ1-1 | NA | TRBV29-1 | many
CAIRDASGDTYEQYF | TGTGCCATCAGAGATGCTAGCGGGGACACCTACGAGCAGTACTTC | TRBJ2-7 | TRBD2 | TRBV10-3 | NA
CASSQTWGAGTEAFF | TGTGCCAGCAGCCAAACGTGGGGGGCAGGGACTGAAGCTTTCTTT | TRBJ1-1 | NA | TRBV11-3 | NA
CASSLGQGMSGANVLTF | TGTGCCAGCAGCTTAGGACAGGGGATGAGCGGGGCCAACGTCCTGACTTTC | TRBJ2-6 | TRBD1 | TRBV7-8 | NA
CDHVRDRAYEQYF | TGTGACCACGTCCGGGACAGAGCCTACGAGCAGTACTTC | TRBJ2-7 | TRBD1 | TRBV6-5 | few
CASSRDRGAETQYF | TGTGCCAGCAGTAGGGACAGGGGAGCAGAGACCCAGTACTTC | TRBJ2-5 | TRBD1 | TRBV2 | many
CASRTGIEANTEAFF | TGTGCCAGCCGCACAGGGATTGAGGCGAACACTGAAGCTTTCTTT | TRBJ1-1 | NA | TRBV7-9 | NA
CASSLVAVNSPLHF | TGTGCCAGCAGCTTAGTGGCAGTTAATTCACCCCTCCACTTT | TRBJ1-6 | NA | TRBV7-8 | many
CAISVLGQETQYF | TGTGCCATCAGTGTCTTGGGCCAAGAGACCCAGTACTTC | TRBJ2-5 | NA | TRBV10-3 | NA
CASSQGQGNSPLHF | TGTGCCAGCAGTCAGGGACAGGGTAATTCACCCCTCCACTTT | TRBJ1-6 | TRBD1 | TRBV7-9 | many
CASSYTGITGELFF | TGTGCCAGCAGTTATACAGGGATCACCGGGGAGCTGTTTTTT | TRBJ2-2 | NA | TRBV12-3/TRBV12-4 | NA
CSARGARDDVLTF | TGCAGTGCTCGAGGCGCCCGGGATGACGTCCTGACTTTC | TRBJ2-6 | NA | TRBV20-1 | NA
CSASIGGEQYF | TGCAGTGCTTCTATAGGGGGCGAGCAGTACTTC | TRBJ2-7 | NA | TRBV20-1 | NA